This T cell receptor beta chain was retrieved from a study of yellow fever vaccine responses in identical twins. Study outcomes and limitations: Reportedly, the response of twins' T cells to the vaccine seemed partly convergent, partly personalized.

Using its own MiXCR run on the RT-PCR reads, TCRdb lists one record per CDR3 protein. The sample records under 6,000 distinct CDR3 sequences, over 65% being singletons. As for this clonotype: Antigen specificity is unknown.

The TCR comes from a young woman who received the yellow fever vaccine. This specimen consisted of T cells from blood (PBMCs), unsorted or a sorted subset (not recorded which), obtained before or after yellow fever vaccination (not recorded which).

The CDR3 region is CASSKVADTQYF. For the CDR3, the DNA is TGTGCCAGCAGCAAGGTTGCAGATACGCAGTATTTT. The chain joins TRBV2 to TRBJ2-3; D is unclear. Germline V gene sequence: CDR1 SNHLY, CDR2 FYNNEI. CDR3 length: 12 residues. V was clipped by 6 bases and J by 4 bases, with 8 bases between them.